The 31 T cell receptor beta chains listed next were all sequenced from one sample in a study of shared clonotypes between healthy human individuals. TCRdb's copy holds only in-frame clones and misses some; the assay was immunoSEQ multiplex PCR. Counted here are around 2.5 million clones, approximately 93% occurring once; the ten biggest clones make up about 0.39%. Sequenced sample: naive CD4+ T cells from PBMCs. The subset: CD45RA+ positively selected. The receptors here all came from a man aged 18 to 30 in good health. Some clones in this sample may be carry-over from other donors' samples.

This rearrangement joins TRBV6-1 to TRBJ1-1; D may be TRBD1 (5 bases). Germline assignment: CDR1 MNHNS and CDR2 SASEGT. V was shortened by 8 bases and J by 3 bases, with 7 bases between the two germline ends. This CDR3 is built from 11 residues. As DNA, the CDR3 is TGTGCCAGCGGCAGGGACACTGAAGCTTTCTTT. This translates into CASGRDTEAFF.

The V call is TRBV4-2, the J call TRBJ1-3; TRBD1 matches at 8 bases. CDR1 LGHNA and CDR2 YNFKEQ come from the germline V gene. V was pared by 1 base and J by 3 bases, with 8 bases of the junction left unmatched. The CDR3 spans 17 residues. In DNA, the CDR3 is TGTGCCAGCAGCCAAGGCCCACAGGGGGAATATGGAAACACCATATATTTT. It encodes CASSQGPQGEYGNTIYF.

V usage is TRBV28 and J usage is TRBJ1-2; D gene ambiguous. V was pared by 6 bases and J by 8 bases, with 13 bases between. This CDR3 is 12 amino acids long. Looked up from germline, CDR1 is MDHEN and CDR2 is SYDVKM. Written as DNA, the CDR3 is TGTGCCAGCAGATCCGGGGAGGACGGCTACACCTTC. It encodes CASRSGEDGYTF.

This clone is a singleton in its sample. This sequence joins TRBV28 and TRBJ2-7; D not certain. CDR1 and CDR2 from the germline V gene are MDHEN and SYDVKM. Trimming shortened V by 7 bases and J by 2 bases, and 9 bases separated the two germline ends. CDR3 size: 12 residues. The CDR3 reads CASTIDPYEQYF. CDR3 nucleotide sequence: TGTGCCAGCACGATAGACCCCTACGAGCAGTACTTC.

This chain joins TRBV11-1 and TRBJ2-5, with D hard to call. CDR3 length equals 12 residues. Trimming left V 5 bases short and J 5 bases short, with 9 bases between. Germline V CDR1 and CDR2: SGHAT, FQDESV (reference sequence). For the CDR3, the DNA is TGTGCCAGCAGCAACCTGGGGGAGACCCAGTACTTC. Translation: CASSNLGETQYF.

The chain links TRBV18 to TRBJ2-3, with 9 positions matching TRBD2. J lost 6 bases, V lost 3 bases, and 13 bases had no gene match. Germline V gene lookup returns CDR1 KGHSH and CDR2 LQKENI. The CDR3 consists of 17 residues. In nucleotides, the CDR3 is TGTGCCAGCTCACCGCGACTAGCGGCCAGTGGGGTGGATACGCAGTATTTT. It codes for CASSPRLAASGVDTQYF.

CDR3 DNA sequence: TGTGCCAGCTCACCACAGGAGGACACTGAAGCTTTCTTT. Translating gives CASSPQEDTEAFF. The rearrangement links TRBV18 to TRBJ1-1; no clear D. Trimming stripped 1 base from V and 3 bases from J, with 6 bases between. The CDR3 has 13 residues. Germline CDR1 is KGHSH and CDR2 is LQKENI.

The chain employs TRBV18 and TRBJ2-7, with D perhaps matching TRBD1 (6 bases). In germline, CDR1 is KGHSH, CDR2 LQKENI. With 8 bases removed from V and 7 bases from J, the gap between germline ends came to 15 bases. This CDR3 is 12 amino acids long. The DNA for the CDR3 is TGTGCCAGCACAGGACAGAGGGGAGAGCAGTACTTC. Translated: CASTGQRGEQYF.

The chain combines TRBV30 with TRBJ2-2; TRBD2 matches at 7 bases. Germline CDR1 GTSNPN, CDR2 SVGIG (reference sequence). The CDR3 is 17 amino acids. Losses at the gene ends were 0 bases for V and 0 bases for J; bases not matched to a gene: 7. The CDR3 loop reads CAWSVLLADANTGELFF. The CDR3, as DNA: TGTGCCTGGAGTGTACTCCTAGCGGACGCGAACACCGGGGAGCTGTTTTTT.

This clone has only one observation. This rearrangement joins TRBV5-1 to TRBJ1-2; TRBD1 agrees at 8 bases. Germline V gives CDR1 SGHRS, CDR2 YFSETQ. V trimming: 4 bases; J trimming: 8 bases; junction bases outside the gene matches: 13. CDR3 size: 15 residues. The CDR3 nucleotides read TGCGCCAGCAGCGAGGGGGGGACAGGCCAGGCAGGCTACACCTTC. It codes for CASSEGGTGQAGYTF.

The rearrangement uses TRBV28 and TRBJ2-1, with 8 nucleotides matching TRBD2. Germline V CDR1 and CDR2: MDHEN, SYDVKM. The length of the CDR3 is 18 residues. V lost 4 bases and J lost 0; bases outside the gene matches: 11. The CDR3 DNA follows: TGTGCCAGCAGTTCCCACAGCGGGGGAACCAGCTCCTACAATGAGCAGTTCTTC. This gives the protein CASSSHSGGTSSYNEQFF.

Comment on this clone: This sample includes further DNA sequences coding for the same CDR3. The chain carries TRBV7-2 and TRBJ2-1; D is unclear. This CDR3 has 14 amino acids. Trimming removed 3 bases at V and 0 bases at J, with 6 bases between. Germline V gives CDR1 SGHTA, CDR2 FQGNSA. CDR3: CASSLAFSYNEQFF. CDR3 DNA: TGTGCCAGCAGCTTGGCGTTCTCCTACAATGAGCAGTTCTTC.

This chain connects TRBV28 to TRBJ2-1, with D possibly matching TRBD2 (7 bases). V lost 10 bases, J lost 0 bases, and 22 bases lay in between. Germline V lookup: CDR1 MDHEN, CDR2 SYDVKM. This CDR3 is 17 amino acids long. The CDR3, as DNA: TGTGCCACCCAGTTTGGGGGGGCGTATAGCTCCTACAATGAGCAGTTCTTC. Translation: CATQFGGAYSSYNEQFF.

CDR3 sequence reads: CSARGLREQYF. CDR3 in DNA: TGCAGTGCTAGGGGACTAAGGGAGCAGTACTTC. The chain joins TRBV20-1 to TRBJ2-7, with 7 positions matching TRBD2. Looked up from germline, CDR1 is DFQATT and CDR2 is SNEGSKA (reference sequence). V was clipped by 3 bases and J by 7 bases; unmatched bases: 3. CDR3 size: 11 residues.

Note on this clone: Other nucleotide sequences in the sample specify the same CDR3. The chain joins TRBV7-2 to TRBJ2-1; possibly TRBD2 for D (5 bases). V gave up 3 bases and J gave up 0 bases, with 9 bases separating them. The CDR3 covers 15 residues. CDR1 and CDR2 (germline): SGHTA, FQGNSA. CDR3 region: CASSLQRSSYNEQFF. In DNA form, the CDR3 reads TGTGCCAGCAGCTTGCAGCGGAGCTCCTACAATGAGCAGTTCTTC.

To note about this clone: Other DNA sequences in this sample translate to the same CDR3. V and J are TRBV7-2 and TRBJ2-7; TRBD2 matches at 10 bases. The V gene's germline CDR1 is SGHTA and CDR2 FQGNSA. The CDR3 extends over 16 amino acids. V was pared by 1 base and J by 3 bases, with 6 bases of the junction left unmatched. CDR3 in amino acids: CASSLGRASGSYEQYF. CDR3 nucleotides: TGTGCCAGCAGCTTAGGTAGGGCTAGCGGGAGCTACGAGCAGTACTTC.

CDR3 region: CARRTGREKLFF. As DNA, the CDR3 is TGTGCCAGGCGGACAGGCCGGGAAAAACTGTTTTTT. The chain is built from TRBV6-4 and TRBJ1-4, with 7 bases that match TRBD1. CDR1 is MRHNA, CDR2 SNTAGT, per germline. Trimming cost V 9 bases and J 8 bases; bases outside gene matches: 6. CDR3 length: 12 amino acids.

The chain has TRBV5-1 and TRBJ2-5, with 8 bases fitting TRBD2. This CDR3 has 14 residues. From germline, CDR1 is SGHRS and CDR2 YFSETQ. V was clipped by 4 bases and J by 9 bases; unmatched bases: 11. CDR3 sequence (DNA): TGCGCCAGCAGCCAGGGACCAGCGGGGGAGCCCCAGTACTTC. Its translation: CASSQGPAGEPQYF. The full variable domain, its missing parts supplied by reference TRBV5-1 and TRBJ2-5, is KAGVTQTPRYLIKTRGQQVTLSCSPISGHRSVSWYQQTPGQGLQFLFEYFSETQRNKGNFPGRFSGRQFSNSRSEMNVSTLELGDSALYLCASSQGPAGEPQYFGPGTRLLVL.

V usage is TRBV7-6 and J usage is TRBJ2-5; 7 bases line up with TRBD1. CDR1 is SGHVS and CDR2 is FNYEAQ in the germline V gene. The CDR3 is made up of 15 amino acids. Trimming at V came to 6 bases and at J to 2 bases, leaving 9 bases not matched to a gene. The CDR3 spells CASSSLGQRQETQYF. The CDR3 nucleotides are TGTGCCAGCAGTTCTTTGGGACAGCGACAAGAGACCCAGTACTTC.

This clone was seen a handful of times. This chain joins TRBV27 and TRBJ1-1; D unclear. Trimming stripped 6 bases from V and 4 bases from J, with 12 bases between. The length of the CDR3 is 13 residues. Germline CDR1 is MNHEY and CDR2 is SMNVEV (reference sequence). CDR3 sequence: CASSLETGTEAFF. The CDR3 DNA sequence: TGTGCCAGCAGCTTAGAGACGGGCACTGAAGCTTTCTTT.

This clone is a singleton in its sample. V and J are TRBV9 and TRBJ2-5, with D perhaps matching TRBD1 or TRBD2 (5 bases each). This CDR3 contains 15 residues. V was cut by 4 bases and J by 1 base, with 14 bases left in between. Germline CDR1 is SGDLS and CDR2 is YYNGEE. The CDR3 loop is CASSRGSGGQETQYF. CDR3 sequence (DNA): TGTGCCAGCAGCCGAGGGAGTGGGGGCCAAGAGACCCAGTACTTC. The variable domain in full, completed from reference TRBV9 and TRBJ2-5, reads DSGVTQTPKHLITATGQRVTLRCSPRSGDLSVYWYQQSLDQGLQFLIQYYNGEERAKGNILERFSAQQFPDLHSELNLSSLELGDSALYFCASSRGSGGQETQYFGPGTRLLVL.

The V call is TRBV7-2, the J call TRBJ2-7, with 13 nucleotides matching TRBD2. V shed 5 bases, J shed 6 bases, and the junction held 7 bases outside the gene matches. This CDR3 is 15 amino acids long. Germline V gene lookup returns CDR1 SGHTA and CDR2 FQGNSA. CDR3 DNA: TGTGCCAGCAGCCCCACTAGCGGGAGGGCTACCGAGCAGTACTTC. Translating it yields CASSPTSGRATEQYF. Drawing the rest from reference TRBV7-2 and TRBJ2-7, the complete variable domain is GAGVSQSPSNKVTEKGKDVELRCDPISGHTALYWYRQSLGQGLEFLIYFQGNSAPDKSGLPSDRFSAERTGGSVSTLTIQRTQQEDSAVYLCASSPTSGRATEQYFGPGTRLTVT.

This clone was seen a single time. The genes are TRBV28 and TRBJ1-2; the match to TRBD1 covers 7 bases. CDR1 is MDHEN and CDR2 is SYDVKM in the germline V gene. With 7 bases clipped from V and 5 bases from J, the junction kept 16 bases outside the gene matches. The CDR3 sequence is 16 residues long. CDR3 sequence reads: CASTVRSGGGSYGYTF. CDR3 sequence (DNA): TGTGCCAGCACCGTTAGATCGGGAGGGGGCTCGTATGGCTACACCTTC.

The V call is TRBV2, the J call TRBJ2-3, with D hard to call. CDR3 size: 15 residues. Germline-derived CDR1 and CDR2 are SNHLY and FYNNEI. V lost 5 bases to trimming and J lost 0 bases, with 12 bases between them. CDR3 region: CASSPKRASTDTQYF. For the CDR3, the DNA is TGTGCCAGCAGTCCGAAGAGAGCTAGCACAGATACGCAGTATTTT.

In this sample, this clone turned up once. The chain couples TRBV2 to TRBJ1-5; D gene unclear. Deletions cut 7 bases from V and 2 bases from J, with 15 bases between. Germline V gives CDR1 SNHLY, CDR2 FYNNEI. This CDR3 contains 15 residues. The CDR3 region has the DNA TGTGCCAGCAACTTGAGGCCGGCGGGCAATCAGCCCCAGCATTTT. Translated, it gives CASNLRPAGNQPQHF.

The V call is TRBV5-1, the J call TRBJ1-5, with D hard to call. Germline-derived CDR1 and CDR2 are SGHRS and YFSETQ. The CDR3 is 15 amino acids. The V and J ends lost 4 bases and 4 bases respectively, with 15 bases between them. The CDR3 here is CASSPDPANNQPQHF. The CDR3 DNA follows: TGCGCCAGCAGCCCAGACCCGGCAAATAATCAGCCCCAGCATTTT.

The V gene is TRBV5-1, the J gene TRBJ1-1; 7 nucleotides align to TRBD1. V was pared by 0 bases and J by 4 bases, with 9 bases of the junction left unmatched. The germline gives CDR1 SGHRS, CDR2 YFSETQ. This CDR3 has 16 amino acids. CDR3 nucleotide sequence: TGCGCCAGCAGCTTGGGAATAGGGGGCGGGCGCACTGAAGCTTTCTTT. Amino acids: CASSLGIGGGRTEAFF.

The V and J genes are TRBV10-1 and TRBJ1-1; 9 bases align to TRBD1. Per the germline V gene, CDR1 is WNHNN and CDR2 is SYGVQD (reference sequence). The CDR3 spans 15 residues. The V and J ends lost 3 bases and 5 bases, in that order; junction bases with no gene match: 7. CDR3 sequence reads: CASSESGTGLTEAFF. CDR3 sequence (DNA): TGCGCCAGCAGTGAATCCGGGACAGGGCTTACTGAAGCTTTCTTT.

The chain links TRBV28 to TRBJ1-6; no firm D call. This CDR3 has 16 residues. Germline CDR1 reads MDHEN; CDR2 reads SYDVKM. Trimming took off 4 bases at V and 0 bases at J, with 10 bases between the two ends. This CDR3 is CASSSRKSSYNSPLHF. CDR3 DNA sequence: TGTGCCAGCAGTTCCAGGAAGAGCTCCTATAATTCACCCCTCCACTTT.

The CDR3: CASRLRQGFAEAFF. For the CDR3, the DNA is TGTGCCAGCAGATTAAGACAGGGCTTCGCTGAAGCTTTCTTT. V is TRBV28 and J is TRBJ1-1; 7 nucleotides line up with TRBD1. This CDR3 has 14 amino acids. From germline, CDR1 is MDHEN and CDR2 SYDVKM. Losses at the gene ends were 6 bases for V and 6 bases for J; bases not matched to a gene: 10.

V and J are TRBV6-1 and TRBJ2-7; TRBD1 matches 9 bases. The germline gives CDR1 MNHNS, CDR2 SASEGT. The CDR3 is made up of 15 amino acids. V lost 6 bases and J lost 7; bases outside the gene matches: 13. CDR3 nucleotides: TGTGCCAGCAGCCAAGCAGGGACAGGGTTCGGAGAGCAGTACTTC. Translation: CASSQAGTGFGEQYF.